Listed here are 27 T cell receptor beta chains from one sample, sequenced in a study of cytomegalovirus exposure and HLA in healthy donors. It was with 60 Vbeta and 13 Jbeta primers that the PCR ran. The table came from immunoSEQ multiplex PCR; TCRdb's copy has only in-frame clones and leaves some out. The data show 110,000 to 150,000 clones, over 8% seen once. Sequenced: PBMCs. Every receptor here comes from a male donor in good health and CMV-seronegative.

The sample holds a few counts of this clone. This rearrangement joins TRBV19 to TRBJ2-2; a possible D gene is TRBD1 (6 bases). Trimming cost V 8 bases and J 0 bases, with 13 bases left between them. This CDR3 is built from 15 residues. Germline CDR1 and CDR2: LNHDA and SQIVND (reference sequence). The CDR3 loop is CASCGWGPNTGELFF. The CDR3 DNA sequence: TGTGCCAGTTGCGGGTGGGGGCCGAACACCGGGGAGCTGTTTTTT.

The V call is TRBV11-2, the J call TRBJ1-2, with TRBD1 as a possible D gene (5 bases). Per the germline V gene, CDR1 is SGHAT and CDR2 is FQNNGV. Trimming stripped 2 bases from V and 0 bases from J, with 10 bases between. CDR3 length: 15 residues. The CDR3 here is CASSLRQIPNYGYTF. The DNA for the CDR3 is TGTGCCAGCAGCTTACGACAGATCCCTAACTATGGCTACACCTTC. The whole variable domain, filled in from reference TRBV11-2 and TRBJ1-2, reads EAGVAQSPRYKIIEKRQSVAFWCNPISGHATLYWYQQILGQGPKLLIQFQNNGVVDDSQLPKDRFSAERLKGVDSTLKIQPAKLEDSAVYLCASSLRQIPNYGYTFGSGTRLTVV.

This clone was counted only a few times. The DNA for the CDR3 is TGCGCCAGCAGCTTTGGGGACAGGGCTGACGAGCAGTACTTC. It encodes CASSFGDRADEQYF. The chain has TRBV5-1 and TRBJ2-7, with 9 bases identical to TRBD1. The CDR3 sequence is 14 residues long. Germline trimming cut 2 bases from V and 5 bases from J; bases unmatched to any gene: 5. The germline V gene encodes CDR1 SGHRS and CDR2 YFSETQ.

Only a few counts were recorded for this clone. This specimen includes other DNA sequences encoding the same CDR3. V usage is TRBV7-9 and J usage is TRBJ2-1; D unclear. Germline V lookup: CDR1 SEHNR, CDR2 FQNEAQ (reference sequence). Trimming cost V 2 bases and J 7 bases, with 15 bases left between them. This CDR3 has 15 amino acids. The CDR3 nucleotides are TGTGCCAGCAGCTTACCCCTGGCGGTAGCAAATGAGCAGTTCTTC. This translates into CASSLPLAVANEQFF.

The CDR3 coding sequence is TGCAGCGTTGAAGTGTACGACAGGGAGAAAGGAGGCACAGATACGCAGTATTTT. Amino acids: CSVEVYDREKGGTDTQYF. The chain joins TRBV29-1 to TRBJ2-3; 7 bases are shared with TRBD1. This CDR3 is built from 18 residues. Germline V CDR1 and CDR2: SQVTM, ANQGSEA. Losses at the gene ends were 1 base for V and 1 base for J; bases not matched to a gene: 14.

This clone has just a few counts. The J gene is TRBJ1-6, the V gene TRBV7-2; TRBD1 agrees at 9 bases. Trimming cost V 5 bases and J 13 bases; bases outside gene matches: 9. Per germline, CDR1 SGHTA and CDR2 FQGNSA. The CDR3 is 14 residues long. CDR3 amino acids: CASSQWDRAGPLHF. In DNA form, the CDR3 reads TGTGCCAGCAGCCAATGGGACAGGGCAGGGCCCCTCCACTTT.

The rearrangement joins TRBV6-5 to TRBJ2-7, with 9 bases lining up with TRBD1. Germline CDR1 reads MNHEY; CDR2 reads SVGAGI. This CDR3 is 13 amino acids long. After removal of 6 bases from V and 5 bases from J, the junction contained 5 bases not matched to a gene. The CDR3 reads CASRMTGGNEQYF. The CDR3 DNA reads as TGTGCCAGCAGGATGACAGGGGGTAACGAGCAGTACTTC.

This clone turned up a few times. V is TRBV29-1 and J is TRBJ2-7; D remains ambiguous. The germline V and J ends were trimmed by 4 bases and 3 bases, with 4 bases remaining between them. Per germline, CDR1 SQVTM and CDR2 ANQGSEA. This CDR3 spans 10 amino acids. The CDR3 nucleotides read TGCAGCGTTGTCAGCTACGAGCAGTACTTC. Its translation is CSVVSYEQYF.

V gene TRBV7-2 combines with J gene TRBJ2-3, with TRBD2 identical over 8 bases. Trimming at V came to 3 bases and at J to 0 bases, leaving 8 bases not matched to a gene. The CDR3 runs 17 residues. Germline CDR1 is SGHTA and CDR2 is FQGNSA. The CDR3 protein is CASSFQPSGRSTDTQYF. CDR3 bases: TGTGCCAGCAGCTTCCAGCCTAGCGGGCGTAGCACAGATACGCAGTATTTT.

This chain links TRBV5-4 with TRBJ2-1, with TRBD1 matching over 8 bases. Losses at the gene ends were 4 bases for V and 4 bases for J; bases not matched to a gene: 7. The CDR3 loop spans 15 amino acids. Germline CDR1 SGHNT, CDR2 YYREEE (reference sequence). The CDR3 DNA reads as TGTGCCAGCAGCCTCGGACAGGGTAGTTACAATGAGCAGTTCTTC. This codes for CASSLGQGSYNEQFF.

This clone was found a few times. This sequence joins TRBV9 and TRBJ2-2; D is perhaps TRBD2 (6 bases). Germline V gene data show CDR1 as SGDLS and CDR2 as YYNGEE. V dropped 0 bases and J dropped 5 bases, with 23 bases sitting between them. The CDR3 spans 19 residues. The CDR3 region is CASSVASGLRLGGTGELFF. The CDR3, as DNA: TGTGCCAGCAGCGTAGCCAGTGGTCTGAGACTCGGGGGAACCGGGGAGCTGTTTTTT.

This clone was counted a few times. The CDR3 loop is CASSLASGLGQETQYF. For the CDR3, the DNA is TGTGCCAGCAGCTTAGCTAGCGGCCTCGGGCAAGAGACCCAGTACTTC. The rearrangement links TRBV7-9 to TRBJ2-5, with D tentatively TRBD2 (6 bases). Trimming took 0 bases from V and 2 from J, leaving 13 bases between them. The CDR3 extends over 16 amino acids. In germline, CDR1 is SEHNR, CDR2 FQNEAQ (reference sequence).

Only a few counts were recorded for this clone. The chain couples TRBV5-5 to TRBJ1-1, with 7 positions matching TRBD1. This CDR3 contains 14 residues. Losses at the gene ends were 2 bases for V and 2 bases for J; bases not matched to a gene: 3. CDR1 and CDR2 from the germline V gene are SGHKS and YYEKEE (reference sequence). CDR3: CASSFGQVNTEAFF. The CDR3 DNA reads as TGTGCCAGCAGCTTCGGACAGGTCAACACTGAAGCTTTCTTT.

The rearrangement uses TRBV27 and TRBJ2-1; D is perhaps TRBD1 (5 bases). Trimming left V 3 bases short and J 0 bases short, with 15 bases between. Germline CDR1 and CDR2: MNHEY and SMNVEV (reference sequence). The CDR3 contains 17 residues. In DNA, the CDR3 is TGTGCCAGCAGTTTCCTTTCTGGGGCCAGCTCCTACAATGAGCAGTTCTTC. It translates to CASSFLSGASSYNEQFF.

This chain links TRBV19 with TRBJ1-1; 8 bases are shared with TRBD1. The J segment lost 2 bases and the V segment lost 7 bases, leaving 6 bases of the junction unmatched. Looked up from germline, CDR1 is LNHDA and CDR2 is SQIVND (reference sequence). This CDR3 is built from 14 residues. The CDR3 region has the DNA TGTGCCAGTAAGGCAGGGGGCGGAAACACTGAAGCTTTCTTT. Protein sequence: CASKAGGGNTEAFF. Based on the CDR3 plus reference TRBV19 and TRBJ1-1, the full variable domain is DGGITQSPKYLFRKEGQNVTLSCEQNLNHDAMYWYRQDPGQGLRLIYYSQIVNDFQKGDIAEGYSVSREKKESFPLTVTSAQKNPTAFYLCASKAGGGNTEAFFGQGTRLTVV.

A few counts support this clone. The gene calls are TRBV7-9 and TRBJ1-2; D might be TRBD1 (6 bases). This CDR3 is 14 amino acids long. Trimming cost V 3 bases and J 5 bases, with 13 bases left between them. The germline V gene has CDR1 SEHNR and CDR2 FQNEAQ (reference sequence). DNA of the CDR3: TGTGCCAGCAGCTTCGACAGGAGAGAATATGGCTACACCTTC. This codes for CASSFDRREYGYTF.

The CDR3 loop is CASRRTGGGGDTQYF. The CDR3 DNA reads as TGTGCCAGCAGACGGACAGGGGGCGGAGGAGATACGCAGTATTTT. V and J are TRBV6-4 and TRBJ2-3; TRBD1 matches at 11 bases. CDR1 is MRHNA and CDR2 is SNTAGT in the germline V gene. Germline trimming cut 6 bases from V and 5 bases from J; bases unmatched to any gene: 7. This CDR3 has 15 residues.

The rearrangement joins TRBV11-3 to TRBJ1-1; D not resolved. Germline-derived CDR1 and CDR2 are SGHNT and YENEEA. V was clipped by 5 bases and J by 7 bases, with 11 bases between them. This CDR3 spans 12 amino acids. The CDR3 is CASSPSYGEAFF. DNA for the CDR3: TGTGCCAGCAGCCCCTCGTACGGTGAAGCTTTCTTT.

This clone has only a few counts. CDR3 bases: TGTGCCAGCACTCAGGGCGGGGAGCTGTTTTTT. It codes for CASTQGGELFF. This chain links TRBV27 with TRBJ2-2; possibly TRBD1 for D (5 bases). The germline CDR1 and CDR2 sequences are MNHEY and SMNVEV (reference sequence). With 7 bases removed from V and 7 bases from J, the gap between germline ends came to 7 bases. The CDR3 totals 11 residues.

This chain links TRBV28 with TRBJ2-5; weak D call: TRBD1 (6 bases). Trimming removed 9 bases at V and 4 bases at J, with 12 bases between. The germline gives CDR1 MDHEN, CDR2 SYDVKM. This CDR3 region has 12 residues. As DNA, the CDR3 is TGTGCCAGTTCGACAGGCTTAGAGACCCAGTACTTC. Protein: CASSTGLETQYF.

This clone was picked up a small number of times. V is TRBV19 and J is TRBJ1-2; TRBD1 matches at 7 bases. V shed 4 bases and J 1 base; nucleotides not matched to a gene: 12. CDR3 length equals 17 residues. Germline CDR1 is LNHDA and CDR2 is SQIVND (reference sequence). The CDR3 loop reads CASSTDRDVGVNYGYTF. CDR3 DNA: TGTGCCAGTAGTACCGACAGGGACGTTGGTGTTAACTATGGCTACACCTTC.

In this sample, this clone turned up a few times. This sequence joins TRBV14 and TRBJ2-4; D is possibly TRBD2 (6 bases). Trimming took off 3 bases at V and 5 bases at J, with 17 bases between the two ends. Germline V gives CDR1 SGHDN, CDR2 FVKESK. The CDR3 consists of 16 residues. The chain's CDR3 is CASSQASGLFENIQYF. CDR3 nucleotide sequence: TGTGCCAGCAGCCAGGCATCGGGACTTTTCGAAAACATTCAGTACTTC.

The chain joins TRBV7-2 to TRBJ1-2; perhaps TRBD1 as D (6 bases). Trimming cost V 4 bases and J 3 bases, with 12 bases left between them. The CDR3 covers 14 residues. Germline CDR1 is SGHTA and CDR2 is FQGNSA. Here the CDR3 DNA reads TGTGCCAGCAGCTCCGGGGCAGGGGACTATGGCTACACCTTC. Translating it yields CASSSGAGDYGYTF.

The chain has TRBV19 and TRBJ1-5; D unresolved. The CDR3 runs to 14 residues. V gave up 7 bases and J gave up 7 bases, with 17 bases separating them. Germline values: CDR1 LNHDA, CDR2 SQIVND (reference sequence). The CDR3 DNA sequence: TGTGCCAGTAACCCCCGGCCGGGATTACAGCCCCAGCATTTT. This encodes CASNPRPGLQPQHF.

The V call is TRBV4-2, the J call TRBJ2-3, with TRBD2 matching over 10 bases. V lost 0 bases to trimming and J lost 0 bases; unmatched junction nucleotides: 6. This CDR3 is built from 18 residues. The germline V gene has CDR1 LGHNA and CDR2 YNFKEQ. The CDR3 coding sequence is TGTGCCAGCAGCCAAGAAGTAGCGGGGGGAACTAGCACAGATACGCAGTATTTT. Its protein is CASSQEVAGGTSTDTQYF.

This clone was seen a few times. The rearrangement links TRBV29-1 to TRBJ2-1, with 10 positions matching TRBD2. Germline CDR1 and CDR2: SQVTM and ANQGSEA. The CDR3 is 15 residues long. V lost 1 base, J lost 7 bases, and 7 bases stayed unmatched. The CDR3 DNA reads as TGCAGCGTTGAAGCCCCGGGACTAGCGAGGAATGAGCAGTTCTTC. Amino acids: CSVEAPGLARNEQFF.

This clone was picked up a small number of times. The rearrangement links TRBV30 to TRBJ2-1, with 11 bases lining up with TRBD2. CDR1 is GTSNPN and CDR2 is SVGIG in the germline V gene (reference sequence). V shed 5 bases and J 9 bases; nucleotides not matched to a gene: 6. The CDR3 runs to 13 residues. This chain's CDR3 is CAWGRLAGSEQFF. The CDR3 DNA follows: TGTGCCTGGGGGCGACTAGCGGGGAGTGAGCAGTTCTTC.